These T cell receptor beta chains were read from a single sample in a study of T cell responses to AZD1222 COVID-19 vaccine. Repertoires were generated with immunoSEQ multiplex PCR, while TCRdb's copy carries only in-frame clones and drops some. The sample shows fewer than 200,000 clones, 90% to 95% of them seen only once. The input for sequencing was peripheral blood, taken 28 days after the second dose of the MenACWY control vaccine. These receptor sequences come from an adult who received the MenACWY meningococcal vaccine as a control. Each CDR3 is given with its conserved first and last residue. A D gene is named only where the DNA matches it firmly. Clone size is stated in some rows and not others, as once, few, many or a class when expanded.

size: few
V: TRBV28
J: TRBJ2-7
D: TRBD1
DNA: TGTGCCAGCAGTTCCACCCGACAGGGGACCACGTACGAGCAGTACTTC
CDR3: CASSSTRQGTTYEQYF

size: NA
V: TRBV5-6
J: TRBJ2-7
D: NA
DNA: TGTGCCAGCAGCTCTCTCTACGAGCAGTACTTC
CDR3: CASSSLYEQYF

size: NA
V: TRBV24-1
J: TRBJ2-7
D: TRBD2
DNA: TGTGCCACCAGCCAAGGACTAGGGAGTTACGAGCAGTACTTC
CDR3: CATSQGLGSYEQYF

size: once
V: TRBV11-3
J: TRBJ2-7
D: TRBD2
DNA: TGTGCCAGCAGCTTGGGTCCCGGGACTAGCATTTACGAGCAGTACTTC
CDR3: CASSLGPGTSIYEQYF

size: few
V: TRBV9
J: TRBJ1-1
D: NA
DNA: TGTGCCAGCAGCGTAGGCTCTGAAGCTTTCTTT
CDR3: CASSVGSEAFF

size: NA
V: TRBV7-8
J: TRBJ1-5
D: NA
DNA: TGTGCCAGCAGCTTAGTTAGGGGTAGCAATCAGCCCCAGCATTTT
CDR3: CASSLVRGSNQPQHF

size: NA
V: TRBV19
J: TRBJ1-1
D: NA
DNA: TGTGCCACTTCTGAGGGCCTGGGATTGAACACTGAAGCTTTCTTT
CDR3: CATSEGLGLNTEAFF

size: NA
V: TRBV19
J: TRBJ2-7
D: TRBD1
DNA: TGTGCCAGTAGCGGCCCCCCTCCGGGACAGGGGGCCTACGAGCAGTACTTC
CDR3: CASSGPPPGQGAYEQYF

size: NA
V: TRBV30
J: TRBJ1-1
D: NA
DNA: TGTGCCTGGAAGATGGGGGGGTACCCAGATCCTGAAGCTTTCTTT
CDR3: CAWKMGGYPDPEAFF

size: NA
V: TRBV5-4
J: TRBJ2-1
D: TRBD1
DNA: TGTGCCAGCACCGGGGGGGACAGGGGGAATGAGCAGTTCTTC
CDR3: CASTGGDRGNEQFF

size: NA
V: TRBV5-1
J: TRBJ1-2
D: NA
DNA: TGCGCCAGCAGCATTGGAGGAGGGGGTGGCTACACCTTC
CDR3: CASSIGGGGGYTF